The T cell receptor beta chain under discussion was sequenced for a study of shared clonotypes between healthy human individuals. Assay used: immunoSEQ multiplex PCR; TCRdb lists only in-frame clones, some missing. The top ten hold 0.36% of the sample, which has 1,400,000 or so clones, less than 99% seen once. Study outcomes and limitations: With a few donors compared, around 5.4% of naive CD4 clonotypes were shared. Naive subsets typically showed greater estimated richness than memory subsets.

Germline lookup yields CDR1 LNHNV and CDR2 YYDKDF (reference sequence). The CDR3 contains 15 residues. Deletions cut 1 base from V and 0 bases from J, with 8 bases between. Concerning this clone itself: No antigen is known for it.

The receptor comes from a man aged 30 to 45 in good health. V and J are TRBV15 and TRBJ2-3; D might be TRBD2 (5 bases). The sequenced sample consisted of naive CD4+ T cells sorted from blood. Subset noted: CD45RA+ positively selected. The CDR3 sequence: CATSRALASTDTQYF. CDR3 DNA: TGTGCCACCAGCAGAGCCCTAGCTAGCACAGATACGCAGTATTTT.